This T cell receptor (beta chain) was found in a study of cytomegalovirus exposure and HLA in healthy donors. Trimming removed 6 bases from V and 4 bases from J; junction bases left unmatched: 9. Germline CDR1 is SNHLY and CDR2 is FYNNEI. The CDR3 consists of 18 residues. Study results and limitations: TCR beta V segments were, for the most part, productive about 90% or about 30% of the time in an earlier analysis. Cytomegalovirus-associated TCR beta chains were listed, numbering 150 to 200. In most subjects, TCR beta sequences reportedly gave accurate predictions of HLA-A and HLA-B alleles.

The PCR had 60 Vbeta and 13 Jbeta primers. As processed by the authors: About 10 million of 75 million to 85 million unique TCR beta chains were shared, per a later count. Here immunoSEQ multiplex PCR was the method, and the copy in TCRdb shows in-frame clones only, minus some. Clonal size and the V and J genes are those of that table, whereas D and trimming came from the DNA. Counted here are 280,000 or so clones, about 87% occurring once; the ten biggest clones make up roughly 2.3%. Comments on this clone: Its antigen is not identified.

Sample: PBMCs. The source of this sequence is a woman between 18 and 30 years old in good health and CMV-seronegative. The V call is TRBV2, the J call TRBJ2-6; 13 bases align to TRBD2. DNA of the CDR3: TGTGCCAGCAGCATACTAGCGGGGGGGCCTGAAGGGGCCAACGTCCTGACTTTC. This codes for CASSILAGGPEGANVLTF.